The T cell receptor (beta chain) described here comes from a study of CD8 T cells in ankylosing spondylitis. After removal of 3 bases from V and 1 base from J, the junction contained 9 bases not matched to a gene. The length of the CDR3 is 20 residues. In germline, CDR1 is LGHDT, CDR2 YNNKEL (reference sequence). MiXCR, applied by TCRdb to the 5' RACE reads, yields one record per CDR3 protein. The data contain roughly 440,000 distinct CDR3 sequences, 17% of them singletons. Points from the study as a whole: A TCR beta motif made of several highly homologous variants seemed typical of ankylosing spondylitis blood.

Concerning this clonotype: Its antigen remains unidentified.

This clonotype was obtained from a male donor with ankylosing spondylitis. This chain joins TRBV3-1 and TRBJ2-1; 16 nucleotides agree with TRBD2. The specimen sequenced was blood, either unsorted or a sorted T cell fraction (not recorded which). The chain's CDR3 is CASSHEGLAGGRNSYNEQFF. CDR3 bases: TGTGCCAGCAGCCATGAGGGACTAGCGGGAGGGCGCAATTCCTACAATGAGCAGTTCTTC.